The table lists the clone carrying this TCR beta chain with a few counts. The antigen is unknown. This sample is part of a study of vaccination and CD4 T cells after COVID-19. The wider study: Nasal swab PCR identified SARS-CoV-2 in the convalescent patients, of whom several were mild and one severe.

Overall study findings and caveats: The great majority, 304 of 307 vaccine-specific clones, proved spike mono-reactive in convalescent patients. In convalescent patients, a median approximately 90% of reactive clones appeared only post-vaccination.

With the Oncomine TCR Beta short-read assay, DNA from cultured CD4+ T cells was sequenced. TCRdb re-analysed the PCR reads in MiXCR, keeping a single row per CDR3 protein. This sample has fewer than 20,000 distinct CDR3 sequences, with about 56% found just once. Noted treatment: roughly 11-day PBMC culture with coronavirus spike peptide pools or control peptides (ViraFEST assay). CDR1 DFQATT and CDR2 SNEGSKA come from the germline V gene (reference sequence). The CDR3 spans 12 residues. V was pared by 2 bases and J by 3 bases, with 8 bases between. Sequencing was performed on CD4+ T cells from blood, cultured in vitro, taken before SARS-CoV-2 vaccination. This sequence joins TRBV20-1 and TRBJ2-7, with D unclear. The receptor comes from a human donor who had recovered from COVID-19. The CDR3 loop is CSARSPNYEQYF. The CDR3 DNA is TGCAGTGCTAGAAGTCCGAACTACGAGCAGTACTTC.